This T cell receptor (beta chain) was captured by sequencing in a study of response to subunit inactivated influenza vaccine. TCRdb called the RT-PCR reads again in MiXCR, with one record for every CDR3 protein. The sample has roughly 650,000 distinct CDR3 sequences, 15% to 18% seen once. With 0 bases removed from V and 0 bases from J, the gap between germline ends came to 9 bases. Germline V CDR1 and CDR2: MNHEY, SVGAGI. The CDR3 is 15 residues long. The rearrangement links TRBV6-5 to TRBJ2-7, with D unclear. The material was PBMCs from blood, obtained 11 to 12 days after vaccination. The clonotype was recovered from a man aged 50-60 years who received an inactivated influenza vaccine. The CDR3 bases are TGTGCCAGCAGTTACTCGCGGCTGAGCTCCTACGAGCAGTACTTC. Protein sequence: CASSYSRLSSYEQYF.